This TCR beta chain was captured in a study of blood T cell repertoires in COVID-19 (TCRdb year 2020). With respect to the entire study: Samples from collaborators originated in the United States, Italy and Spain and spanned both the acute and convalescent phases of COVID-19. The prospective study material was composed of cDNA or gDNA derived from T cells, B-cell-depleted T cells, or PBMCs. Deeply sampled blood TCRbeta repertoires from subjects exposed to, actively infected with, or recovered from COVID-19 were included in the dataset. A freely available public database, intended as a resource for researchers studying the immune response to SARS-CoV-2, is where the repertoires were released. Samples came from the ongoing ImmuneRACE study (first 160 participants) plus 1,254 subjects from 6 global collaborators. A de-identified subject ID, COVID-19 status, age in years and sex were almost always included in the sample metadata. HLA class I and class II types, where available, came from metadata supplied by the sample provider rather than from assay-based typing. The paper's findings and limits, for the study overall: How much clinical and demographic metadata was included differed by source and by participant, and the metadata was provided uncurated.

At the junction V is shortened by 1 base and J by 3 bases, with 16 bases in between. The germline V gene supplies CDR1 LGHNA and CDR2 YNFKEQ. Counted from cysteine to phenylalanine, this CDR3 has 17 amino acids. Solely the CDR3 DNA is kept, with 51 bases framed from the first base. Each collaborating institution followed its own protocols to collect whole blood in K2EDTA tubes. For TCRbeta analysis, collaborators shipped samples as frozen whole blood, isolated PBMCs, or DNA extracted from either of those sample types. TCRbeta CDR3 regions were amplified from genomic DNA by means of the immunoSEQ Assay, a bias-controlled multiplex PCR. On the authors' methods: The number of nucleated cells in each sample was estimated from the amplification of reference gene primers within the assay. To quantify the absolute abundance of each unique TCRbeta CDR3 rearrangement, sequence reads were collapsed and filtered. For each sample, productive Simpson clonality was calculated as the square root of Simpson's diversity index across productive rearrangements. Held by TCRdb, this immuneACCESS table contains in-frame sequences only and omits some clones. Under half of the omission traces to an unresolved V gene where checked; the cause of the rest is unknown. V and J calls and clone size are copied from that table; D and trimming were computed from the DNA. Counted in this sample were 200,000 or so clones; about 90% of them appeared once. About 2.2% of the sample is taken by the ten largest.

Remarks on this clone: Its binding antigen is unknown. The record has no base qualities; no much larger clone is one base away.

The TCR originated in a woman between 45 and 65 years old with acute or convalescent COVID-19. The chain is encoded by TRBV4-2 joined to TRBJ1-3, with the identity of the D gene unclear. What was sequenced was peripheral blood. This receptor has the CDR3 CASSQVNVGFDGNTIYF. The DNA sequence is TGTGCCAGCAGCCAAGTTAATGTTGGCTTTGATGGAAACACCATATATTTT.